The 5 T cell receptor beta chains presented below share a single source sample, sequenced in a study of T-cell memory formation after mild COVID-19. TCRdb re-called the 5' RACE reads with MiXCR, one entry per CDR3 protein. The sample consists of some 450,000 distinct CDR3 sequences, roughly 17% of them appearing once. What was sequenced was PBMCs or a T cell subset sorted from them (not recorded which). These receptors were collected from a man between 18 and 35 years old who had mild COVID-19 (a few samples of this study predate the infection). Cell type and time point are not known.

Points on this clonotype: The junction shows a germline mismatch at one end, possibly a read error. V is TRBV12-3 or TRBV12-4 and J is TRBJ1-6, with no clear D. The CDR3 is made up of 14 amino acids. CDR3 amino acids: CASSRTGLGSPIHF. The CDR3 DNA is TGTGCCAGCAGCCGTACGGGGTTGGGTTCACCCATCCACTTT.

This clonotype has a handful of counts. The chain has TRBV4-3 and TRBJ2-3; D tentatively fits TRBD1 or TRBD2 (5 bases each). The V gene lost 5 bases and the J gene lost 2 bases, with 11 bases spanning the gap. The germline gives CDR1 LGHNA, CDR2 YSLEER. The CDR3 is made up of 14 amino acids. CDR3 nucleotides: TGCGCCAGCAGCGACCGGGACCTCACAGATACGCAGTATTTT. It is translated as CASSDRDLTDTQYF.

This clonotype came up once. The chain links TRBV7-9 to TRBJ1-1, with D unresolved. Per the germline V gene, CDR1 is SEHNR and CDR2 is FQNEAQ (reference sequence). Trimming left V 2 bases short and J 5 bases short, with 15 bases between. The CDR3 extends over 15 amino acids. The CDR3 loop is CASSLMGKWRTEAFF. CDR3 coding DNA: TGTGCCAGCAGCTTAATGGGTAAGTGGAGGACTGAAGCTTTCTTT.

V gene TRBV5-5 combines with J gene TRBJ1-2, with D possibly matching TRBD1 (5 bases). This CDR3 spans 15 amino acids. Deletions cut 0 bases from V and 4 bases from J, with 13 bases between. CDR1 is SGHKS and CDR2 is YYEKEE in the germline V gene (reference sequence). CDR3 region: CASSLGSGMSYGYTF. For the CDR3, the DNA is TGTGCCAGCAGCTTGGGTTCAGGGATGAGCTATGGCTACACCTTC.

This clonotype was counted many times. The CDR3 DNA is TGTGCCAGCAGTGACGGGGGGCCCAGCACAGATACGCAGTATTTT. This sequence encodes CASSDGGPSTDTQYF. The rearrangement joins TRBV2 to TRBJ2-3; perhaps TRBD2 as D (7 bases). V was clipped by 3 bases and J by 0 bases, with 10 bases between them. The CDR3 runs to 15 residues. Germline-derived CDR1 and CDR2 are SNHLY and FYNNEI.